This TCR beta chain was captured by sequencing in a study of T cells after yellow fever vaccination. TCRdb fed the 5' RACE reads into MiXCR, producing one record per CDR3 protein. The sample contains more than 250,000 distinct CDR3 sequences, about 6.6% of which appear only once. This clonotype showed up just a few times. The target antigen is unknown. Overall study results and limits: Detected again after the booster were most primary-vaccination clones, at roughly 95% CD4 and around 91% CD8. Though weaker, the secondary response peaked faster, on day 5 versus 15. FACS-sorted repertoires might harbor abundant contaminating clonotypes from the bulk population. Across the CD4 and CD8 compartments, a small share of clonotypes was present in both.

The germline V and J ends were trimmed by 6 bases and 0 bases, with 6 bases remaining between them. CDR1 SGHTA and CDR2 FQGNSA come from the germline V gene. The CDR3 covers 13 residues. This clonotype was sampled from a man between 18 and 29 years old who received the YFV17D yellow fever vaccine. The material sequenced was PBMCs, taken roughly 46 days after the first yellow fever vaccination. The chain uses TRBV7-2 and TRBJ1-3, with D tentatively TRBD1 (5 bases). CDR3 in amino acids: CASRQGSGNTIYF. The CDR3 DNA reads as TGTGCCAGCAGGCAGGGCTCTGGAAACACCATATATTTT.